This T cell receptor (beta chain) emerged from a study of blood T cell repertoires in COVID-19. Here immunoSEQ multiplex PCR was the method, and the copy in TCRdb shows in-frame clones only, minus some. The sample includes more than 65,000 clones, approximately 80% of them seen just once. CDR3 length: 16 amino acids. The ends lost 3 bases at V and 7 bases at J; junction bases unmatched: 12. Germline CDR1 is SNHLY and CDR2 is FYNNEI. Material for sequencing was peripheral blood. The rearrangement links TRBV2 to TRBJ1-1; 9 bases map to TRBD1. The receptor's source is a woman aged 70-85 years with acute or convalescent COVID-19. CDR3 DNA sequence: TGTGCCAGCAGTGATATTCTCGGGACAGGGATTGATGAAGCTTTCTTT. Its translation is CASSDILGTGIDEAFF.